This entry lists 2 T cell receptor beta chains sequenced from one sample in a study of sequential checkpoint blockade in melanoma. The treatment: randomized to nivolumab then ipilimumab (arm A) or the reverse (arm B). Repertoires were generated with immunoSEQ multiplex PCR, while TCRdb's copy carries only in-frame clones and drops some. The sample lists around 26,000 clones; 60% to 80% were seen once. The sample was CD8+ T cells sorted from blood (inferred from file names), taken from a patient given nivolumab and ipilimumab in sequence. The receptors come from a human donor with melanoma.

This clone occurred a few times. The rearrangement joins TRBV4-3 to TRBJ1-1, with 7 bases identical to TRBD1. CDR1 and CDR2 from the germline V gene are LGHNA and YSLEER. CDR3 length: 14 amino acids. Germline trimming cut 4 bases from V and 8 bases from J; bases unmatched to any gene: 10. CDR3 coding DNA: TGCGCCAGCAGCCCTTCCAGGGGGGCCTTCGAAGCTTTCTTT. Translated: CASSPSRGAFEAFF.

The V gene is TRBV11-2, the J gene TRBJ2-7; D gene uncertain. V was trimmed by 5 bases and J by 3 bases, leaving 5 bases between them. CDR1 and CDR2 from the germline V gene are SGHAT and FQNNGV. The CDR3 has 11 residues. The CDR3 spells CASSNSYEQYF. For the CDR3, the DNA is TGTGCCAGCAGCAACAGCTACGAGCAGTACTTC. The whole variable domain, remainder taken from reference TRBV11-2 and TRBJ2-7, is EAGVAQSPRYKIIEKRQSVAFWCNPISGHATLYWYQQILGQGPKLLIQFQNNGVVDDSQLPKDRFSAERLKGVDSTLKIQPAKLEDSAVYLCASSNSYEQYFGPGTRLTVT.